Listed here is a single T cell receptor (beta chain). The antigen remains unidentified. Measured with immunoSEQ multiplex PCR; TCRdb has only the in-frame clones, and not every one. The data hold 100,000 or so clones, with approximately 90% observed a single time. Germline V gene data show CDR1 as MNHEY and CDR2 as SMNVEV (reference sequence). The CDR3 runs to 19 residues. V shed 2 bases, J shed 6 bases, and the junction held 13 bases outside the gene matches. The source of the sample is a study of T cell responses to AZD1222 COVID-19 vaccine. Study background: It was second doses at about 4 or about 12 weeks that were pooled.

Study findings and constraints: Repertoire sampling occurred only after the peak T cell response. Spike-wide vaccine-associated CD4 TCRs dominated at 160-218 and 743-854.

The clonotype comes from an adult in good health. The gene calls are TRBV27 and TRBJ2-2; 12 bases line up with TRBD1. The starting material was peripheral blood, obtained on day 0 of AZD1222 vaccination. Here the CDR3 DNA reads TGTGCCAGCAGTTTAATTTTTTTGCGGGACAGGGGGCTCGCCGGGGAGCTGTTTTTT. Translating gives CASSLIFLRDRGLAGELFF.